Described below is a single TCR beta chain sequence and its context. Its matching antigen is unknown. Trimming stripped 6 bases from V and 0 bases from J, with 14 bases between. The CDR3 has 16 amino acids. Germline values: CDR1 KGHSH, CDR2 LQKENI. This record belongs to a study of lymphopenia after photon versus proton radiotherapy. Study findings and constraints: Photon-treated patients lost naive T cells and TCR diversity; proton-treated stayed stable. Survival link was tested only in deceased patients; proton benefit remains a possibility. After the lymphocyte nadir, photon-treated repertoires showed oligoclonal expansion, especially of CD8+ Temra cells. In patients who died, overall survival fell as post-nadir TCR diversity dropped more.

Using immunoSEQ multiplex PCR, the repertoire was profiled, and TCRdb retains in-frame clones only, with some absent. Among some 15,000 clones listed, around nine tenths were seen once. The chain is built from TRBV18 and TRBJ2-2; possibly TRBD1 or TRBD2 for D (6 bases each). The sample consisted of peripheral blood, taken from a patient treated with proton-based radiotherapy. The receptor was derived from an older woman with cholangiocarcinoma. Some clones in this sample may be carry-over from other donors' samples. The CDR3 region is CASSQEGGANTGELFF. The CDR3 DNA sequence: TGTGCCAGCTCCCAAGAGGGGGGAGCGAACACCGGGGAGCTGTTTTTT.